This TCR beta chain was profiled in a study of T cells in localized non-small cell lung cancer. This clone appeared a single time. Its antigen is unknown. The method was immunoSEQ multiplex PCR; TCRdb's version includes in-frame clones alone and lacks a portion of them. Counted here are fewer than 20,000 clones, over 75% occurring once; the ten biggest clones make up over 25%. This CDR3 region has 13 residues. Trimming removed 5 bases at V and 1 base at J, with 8 bases between. Per germline, CDR1 MNHNY and CDR2 SVGAGI (reference sequence). Overall study results and limits: Out of the top 100 tumor clones, a median about 50 were seen in adjacent lung. Owing to sequencing of a solitary tumor region, heterogeneity cannot be discounted. There was higher T cell clonality in uninvolved adjacent lung than in tumor, and it was highest there.

The sequenced sample was peripheral blood, obtained before any cancer treatment. The source of this sequence is a female donor aged 60 or older with stage III squamous cell lung carcinoma. V and J are TRBV6-6 and TRBJ1-1, with D perhaps matching TRBD1 (5 bases). CDR3 in DNA: TGTGCCAGCAGTAAAGGGGAGAACACTGAAGCTTTCTTT. It is translated as CASSKGENTEAFF.